The 22 T cell receptor beta chains reported below all come from one sample, sequenced in a study of control samples from healthy donors and cancer patients. This table comes from immunoSEQ multiplex PCR, and its TCRdb copy is limited to in-frame clones, with some not included. The table shows some 96,000 clones, with approximately 84% occurring only once. Material: blood. All receptors derive from a woman aged 45-65 years in good health.

The chain has TRBV19 and TRBJ1-5; 12 bases line up with TRBD1. Germline CDR1 and CDR2: LNHDA and SQIVND (reference sequence). This CDR3 contains 15 residues. The junction had 8 bases not matched to a gene; V was cut back by 7 bases and J by 7 bases. The CDR3 DNA reads as TGTGCCAGTACCGGGGACAGGGGGCGCAGGCAGCCCCAGCATTTT. This gives the protein CASTGDRGRRQPQHF. Complete variable domain (other parts from reference TRBV19 and TRBJ1-5): DGGITQSPKYLFRKEGQNVTLSCEQNLNHDAMYWYRQDPGQGLRLIYYSQIVNDFQKGDIAEGYSVSREKKESFPLTVTSAQKNPTAFYLCASTGDRGRRQPQHFGDGTRLSIL.

This chain joins TRBV11-2 and TRBJ2-1; D might be TRBD2 (6 bases). From germline, CDR1 is SGHAT and CDR2 FQNNGV. This CDR3 has 16 residues. The V end was cut by 7 bases, the J end by 0 bases, with 16 bases between. The DNA of the CDR3 is TGTGCCAGCACCGGTATAGCGGTTAGCTCCTACAATGAGCAGTTCTTC. Its protein is CASTGIAVSSYNEQFF.

The chain links TRBV6-2 or TRBV6-3 to TRBJ1-2; D might be TRBD1 (6 bases). V lost 5 bases, J lost 6 bases, and 22 bases lay in between. The germline CDR1 and CDR2 sequences are MNHEY and SVGEGT. The CDR3 has 16 amino acids. The CDR3 DNA sequence: TGTGCCAGCAGTCAGATCTTGACAGGCCCTGGCCATGGCTACACCTTC. Translation: CASSQILTGPGHGYTF.

The gene calls are TRBV30 and TRBJ1-5, with D possibly being TRBD1 (6 bases). The ends were cut back, 0 bases at V and 3 bases at J, with 12 bases in the middle. Germline values: CDR1 GTSNPN, CDR2 SVGIG (reference sequence). The CDR3 is 15 amino acids. The DNA of the CDR3 is TGTGCCTGGAGTGTACCTGGACAGCACAATCAGCCCCAGCATTTT. Protein sequence: CAWSVPGQHNQPQHF.

On this clone: The same CDR3 arises from other DNA sequences in this sample as well. V and J are TRBV6-5 and TRBJ2-5, with a weak D call TRBD2 (6 bases). Germline CDR1 and CDR2: MNHEY and SVGAGI. This CDR3 is built from 14 residues. The V end was cut by 2 bases, the J end by 0 bases, with 7 bases between. The CDR3 protein is CASSYGGNQETQYF. CDR3 in DNA: TGTGCCAGCAGTTACGGGGGGAACCAAGAGACCCAGTACTTC.

V is TRBV6-6 and J is TRBJ1-1, with a tentative D call TRBD1 (5 bases). Germline CDR1 reads MNHNY; CDR2 reads SVGAGI (reference sequence). Between the trimmed V and J ends, which lost 4 bases and 4 bases, there was a span of 10 bases. The CDR3 runs 13 residues. CDR3 DNA: TGTGCCAGCAGTTTCAGTGGGACCACTGAAGCTTTCTTT. This sequence encodes CASSFSGTTEAFF.

The CDR3 DNA reads TGTGCCAGCGGACCTGAGGGACGGAGGAGCTCCTATAATTCACCCCTCCACTTT. Amino acids: CASGPEGRRSSYNSPLHF. J is TRBJ1-6 and V is TRBV27; the D gene is possibly TRBD1 (5 bases). V lost 8 bases to trimming and J lost 0 bases, with 20 bases between them. The CDR3 loop spans 18 amino acids. Germline lookup yields CDR1 MNHEY and CDR2 SMNVEV (reference sequence).

J is TRBJ1-4 and V is TRBV5-6; TRBD1 is a possible D gene (5 bases). The V end was cut by 0 bases, the J end by 7 bases, with 13 bases between. The CDR3 has 15 residues. Germline V gene sequence: CDR1 SGHDT, CDR2 YYEEEE. The CDR3 region has the DNA TGTGCCAGCAGCTTGGATTGGACCGGGGGTGAAAAACTGTTTTTT. It codes for CASSLDWTGGEKLFF. Complete variable domain (other parts from reference TRBV5-6 and TRBJ1-4): DAGVTQSPTHLIKTRGQQVTLRCSPKSGHDTVSWYQQALGQGPQFIFQYYEEEERQRGNFPDRFSGHQFPNYSSELNVNALLLGDSALYLCASSLDWTGGEKLFFGSGTQLSVL.

The chain couples TRBV18 to TRBJ1-2, with 10 bases identical to TRBD1. From germline, CDR1 is KGHSH and CDR2 LQKENI. Germline trimming cut 4 bases from V and 0 bases from J; bases unmatched to any gene: 2. CDR3 length equals 15 residues. The CDR3 here is CASSLGQGTNYGYTF. Written as DNA, the CDR3 is TGTGCCAGCTCACTGGGACAGGGGACTAACTATGGCTACACCTTC.

This chain links TRBV7-9 with TRBJ2-6, with TRBD1 matching over 10 bases. CDR1 and CDR2 from the germline V gene are SEHNR and FQNEAQ (reference sequence). V trimming: 5 bases; J trimming: 4 bases; junction bases outside the gene matches: 8. This CDR3 has 17 amino acids. The CDR3, as DNA: TGTGCCAGCAGCGCCCGACAGGGGGCGCGCGGGGCCAACGTCCTGACTTTC. Its translation is CASSARQGARGANVLTF.

The rearrangement links TRBV6-2 or TRBV6-3 to TRBJ2-7; D unresolved. CDR3 length: 17 residues. CDR1 is MNHEY, CDR2 SVGEGT, per germline. The V and J ends lost 0 bases and 1 base respectively, with 16 bases between them. The CDR3 loop reads CASSYSGRPLSSYEQYV. Written as DNA, the CDR3 is TGTGCCAGCAGTTACTCGGGCAGGCCGCTGAGTTCCTACGAGCAGTACGTC.

This clone was picked up a small number of times. The chain joins TRBV27 to TRBJ2-7; no definite D call. The CDR3 consists of 13 residues. In germline, CDR1 is MNHEY, CDR2 SMNVEV (reference sequence). The germline V and J ends were trimmed by 5 bases and 4 bases, with 12 bases remaining between them. CDR3 sequence: CASSPSPRYEQYV. The CDR3, as DNA: TGTGCCAGCAGTCCCTCTCCGAGGTACGAGCAGTACGTC.

This chain uses TRBV2 with TRBJ1-5; no clear D. Germline loops: CDR1 SNHLY, CDR2 FYNNEI. This CDR3 contains 14 residues. Trimming removed 5 bases from V and 3 bases from J, with 11 bases in between. In nucleotides, the CDR3 is TGTGCCAGCAGTACACAGAAACTCAATCAGCCCCAGCATTTT. It codes for CASSTQKLNQPQHF. The full variable domain, in which reference TRBV2 and TRBJ1-5 provide the parts outside the CDR3, is EPEVTQTPSHQVTQMGQEVILRCVPISNHLYFYWYRQILGQKVEFLVSFYNNEISEKSEIFDDQFSVERPDGSNFTLKIRSTKLEDSAMYFCASSTQKLNQPQHFGDGTRLSIL.

The gene calls are TRBV27 and TRBJ2-7; unclear D gene. Trimming left V 6 bases short and J 7 bases short, with 19 bases between. CDR1 is MNHEY, CDR2 SMNVEV, per germline (reference sequence). The CDR3 has 14 residues. The DNA for the CDR3 is TGTGCCAGCAGCTCCTTTGAGTCGCTCCCAGAGCAGTACTTC. It yields the protein CASSSFESLPEQYF.

The chain recombines TRBV6-5 with TRBJ1-2; 7 bases map to TRBD1. The CDR3 is 13 residues long. Germline CDR1 reads MNHEY; CDR2 reads SVGAGI. Trimming cost V 6 bases and J 8 bases; bases outside gene matches: 9. CDR3 in DNA: TGTGCCAGCAGGTCCACAGGGGCCATCGGCTACACCTTC. It is translated as CASRSTGAIGYTF.

The chain couples TRBV18 to TRBJ2-1; D tentatively fits TRBD1 or TRBD2 (5 bases each). The ends were cut back, 2 bases at V and 15 bases at J, with 17 bases in the middle. The V gene's germline CDR1 is KGHSH and CDR2 LQKENI. There are 13 residues in the CDR3. CDR3 region: CASSPTPGLIGFF. CDR3 nucleotides: TGTGCCAGCTCACCAACACCGGGGCTTATAGGGTTCTTC.

Points on this clone: Compared with germline, one end of the junction differs, possibly owing to a read error. This chain joins TRBV12-3 or TRBV12-4 and TRBJ1-2; tentative D call: TRBD1 (5 bases). The CDR3 is 13 amino acids. For the CDR3, the DNA is TGTGCTAGCACAATCCAGGGTTATTATGGCTACACCTTC. It encodes CASTIQGYYGYTF.

This clone was seen a single time. V and J are TRBV7-3 and TRBJ2-3; 11 bases are a match to TRBD2. This CDR3 spans 17 amino acids. Trimming at V came to 4 bases and at J to 3 bases, leaving 9 bases not matched to a gene. CDR1 is SGHTA and CDR2 is FQGTGA in the germline V gene. Here the CDR3 DNA reads TGTGCCAGCAGCTGGGGAACTAGCGGGAGTTTTACAGATACGCAGTATTTT. It translates to CASSWGTSGSFTDTQYF.

This sequence joins TRBV28 and TRBJ1-5; possible D gene TRBD1, 5 bases. Germline CDR1 reads MDHEN; CDR2 reads SYDVKM. V gave up 0 bases and J gave up 2 bases, with 17 bases separating them. The CDR3 has 18 residues. CDR3 nucleotides: TGTGCCAGCAGTTTATGGGGGCGGGAGGGAATTGGCAATCAGCCCCAGCATTTT. Its translation: CASSLWGREGIGNQPQHF.

This clone occurred once. This chain links TRBV6-9 with TRBJ2-7; TRBD1 matches at 7 bases. With 2 bases clipped from V and 5 bases from J, the junction kept 6 bases outside the gene matches. From germline, CDR1 is MNHGY and CDR2 SVAAGI. The CDR3 is 14 residues long. The CDR3 protein is CASSYKQGTDEQYF. CDR3 DNA: TGTGCCAGCAGTTATAAACAGGGGACGGACGAGCAGTACTTC.

The CDR3 DNA is TGTGCCAGCAGCGGGAGCGGGGGCACAGATACGCAGTATTTT. The encoded protein is CASSGSGGTDTQYF. The rearrangement uses TRBV3-1 (or the pseudogene TRBV3-2) and TRBJ2-3; TRBD2 matches 7 bases. CDR3 length: 14 amino acids. Germline CDR1 reads LGHDT; CDR2 reads YNNKEL (reference sequence). V lost 5 bases, J lost 1 base, and 3 bases stayed unmatched.

This clone has a single count. V usage is TRBV7-6 and J usage is TRBJ2-5; no reliable D call. This CDR3 spans 13 amino acids. Trimming took 5 bases from V and 2 from J, leaving 9 bases between them. Germline-derived CDR1 and CDR2 are SGHVS and FNYEAQ. The CDR3 DNA reads TGTGCCAGCAGCCGAGGACGGCAAGAGACCCAGTACTTC. Protein sequence: CASSRGRQETQYF.